This TCR beta chain came from a study of relationships among human T cell subsets. Semiquantitative ARM-PCR amplified T cell receptor alpha and beta CDR3 regions from mRNA. Tagged nested gene-specific primers were used first, then communal superprimers amplified exponentially. First-round products served as template after exonuclease removal of nested primers. TCRdb processed the multiplex PCR reads anew with MiXCR; each CDR3 protein has one entry. The sample contains about 13,000 distinct CDR3 sequences, 67% of which appear only once. Regarding this clonotype: Its antigen is currently unknown.

Study conclusions and caveats: Many CDR3s were shared across Th1, Th2 and regulatory subsets. V, D, J usage, CDR3 length and N-additions were similar across seven subsets.

After CD25, CD56 and CD294 bead selections, the flow-through was collected as Th1 cells. The CDR3 has 18 residues. The germline V gene encodes CDR1 WSHSY and CDR2 SAAADI. The ends were cut back, 0 bases at V and 0 bases at J, with 17 bases in the middle. This receptor was taken from a man aged 40-55 years in good health. The genes are TRBV10-2 and TRBJ1-1, with D possibly matching TRBD1 (5 bases). The sequenced sample consisted of CD4+ Th1 cells sorted from blood. CDR3 loop: CASSESRGRSGLNTEAFF. As DNA, the CDR3 is TGCGCCAGCAGTGAGTCGAGGGGAAGGTCAGGGTTGAACACTGAAGCTTTCTTT.